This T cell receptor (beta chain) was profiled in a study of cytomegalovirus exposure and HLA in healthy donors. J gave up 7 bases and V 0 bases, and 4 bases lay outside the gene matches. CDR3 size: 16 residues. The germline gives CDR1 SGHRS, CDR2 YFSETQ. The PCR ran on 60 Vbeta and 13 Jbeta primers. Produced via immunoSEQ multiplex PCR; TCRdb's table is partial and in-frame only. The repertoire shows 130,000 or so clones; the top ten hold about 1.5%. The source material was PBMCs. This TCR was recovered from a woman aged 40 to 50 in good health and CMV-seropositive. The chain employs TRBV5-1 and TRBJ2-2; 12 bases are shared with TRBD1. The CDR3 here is CASSLAGTGGDGELFF. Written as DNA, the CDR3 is TGCGCCAGCAGCTTGGCCGGGACAGGGGGCGACGGGGAGCTGTTTTTT. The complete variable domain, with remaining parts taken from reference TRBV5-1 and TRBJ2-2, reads KAGVTQTPRYLIKTRGQQVTLSCSPISGHRSVSWYQQTPGQGLQFLFEYFSETQRNKGNFPGRFSGRQFSNSRSEMNVSTLELGDSALYLCASSLAGTGGDGELFFGEGSRLTVL.